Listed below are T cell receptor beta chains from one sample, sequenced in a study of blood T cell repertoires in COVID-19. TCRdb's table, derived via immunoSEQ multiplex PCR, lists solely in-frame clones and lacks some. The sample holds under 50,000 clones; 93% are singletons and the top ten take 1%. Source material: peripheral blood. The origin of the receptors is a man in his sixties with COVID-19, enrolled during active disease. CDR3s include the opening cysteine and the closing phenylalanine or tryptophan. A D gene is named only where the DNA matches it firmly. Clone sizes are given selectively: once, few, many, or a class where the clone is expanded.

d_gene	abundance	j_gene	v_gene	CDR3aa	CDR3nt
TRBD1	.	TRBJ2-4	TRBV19	CASSTRGRSKNIQYF	TGTGCCAGTAGTACTAGGGGGCGGAGCAAAAACATTCAGTACTTC
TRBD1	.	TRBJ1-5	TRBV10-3	CAISEGAGGRQPQHF	TGTGCCATCAGTGAGGGGGCAGGGGGCCGTCAGCCCCAGCATTTT
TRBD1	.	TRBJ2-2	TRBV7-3	CASSLLGTGLTGELFF	TGTGCCAGCAGCTTACTCGGGACAGGGCTCACCGGGGAGCTGTTTTTT
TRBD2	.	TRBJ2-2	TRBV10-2	CASSEQRLAGADTGELFF	TGCGCCAGCAGTGAGCAAAGACTAGCGGGGGCTGACACCGGGGAGCTGTTTTTT
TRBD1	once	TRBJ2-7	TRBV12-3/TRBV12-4	CASRGQSSYEQYF	TGTGCCAGCAGGGGACAGAGCTCCTACGAGCAGTACTTC
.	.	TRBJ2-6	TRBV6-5	CASSLEFSGANVLTF	TGTGCCAGCAGCTTAGAATTCTCTGGGGCCAACGTCCTGACTTTC
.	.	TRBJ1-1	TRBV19	CASSIARGNTEAFF	TGTGCCAGTAGTATAGCCAGGGGGAACACTGAAGCTTTCTTT
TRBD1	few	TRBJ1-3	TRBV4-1	CASSHSRTGGISGNTIYF	TGCGCCAGCAGCCATAGCAGGACAGGGGGCATAAGTGGAAACACCATATATTTT
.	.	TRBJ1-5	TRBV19	CASTGQGENQPQHF	TGTGCCAGTACGGGCCAGGGCGAGAATCAGCCCCAGCATTTT
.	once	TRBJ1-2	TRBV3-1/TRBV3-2	CASSPRGAGRNYGYTF	TGTGCCAGCAGCCCGCGAGGGGCAGGGAGGAACTATGGCTACACCTTC
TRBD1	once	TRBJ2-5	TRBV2	CASSEATGTGGIRETQYF	TGTGCCAGCAGTGAAGCGACCGGGACAGGGGGAATAAGGGAGACCCAGTACTTC
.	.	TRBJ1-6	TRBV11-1	CASSLGSGNRSPLHF	TGTGCCAGCAGCTTAGGATCGGGGAATCGGTCACCCCTCCACTTT
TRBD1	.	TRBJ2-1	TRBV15	CATKDRGYNEQFF	TGTGCCACCAAGGACAGGGGCTACAATGAGCAGTTCTTC
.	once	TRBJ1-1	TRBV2	CASSGGGTEAFF	TGTGCCAGCAGTGGCGGGGGCACTGAAGCTTTCTTT
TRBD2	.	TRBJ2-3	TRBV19	CASSLAGGTDTQYF	TGTGCCAGTAGTTTAGCGGGAGGCACAGATACGCAGTATTTT
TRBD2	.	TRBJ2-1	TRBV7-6	CASSEGLAGRGEQFF	TGTGCCAGCAGCGAGGGACTAGCGGGTCGGGGTGAGCAGTTCTTC
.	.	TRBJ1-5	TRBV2	CASSGQQNQPQHF	TGTGCCAGCAGTGGACAGCAGAATCAGCCCCAGCATTTT
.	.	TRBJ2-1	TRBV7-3	CASSPAHSSYNEQFF	TGTGCCAGCAGCCCTGCCCATAGCTCCTACAATGAGCAGTTCTTC
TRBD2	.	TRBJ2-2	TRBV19	CASRPSGGNTGELFF	TGTGCCAGTAGGCCTAGCGGGGGGAACACCGGGGAGCTGTTTTTT
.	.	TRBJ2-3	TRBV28	CASSLMGQGSTDTQYF	TGTGCCAGCAGTTTAATGGGCCAGGGAAGCACAGATACGCAGTATTTT
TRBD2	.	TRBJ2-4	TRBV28	CASSLYSWGLAGQAKNIQYF	TGTGCCAGCAGTTTATACTCCTGGGGGCTAGCGGGCCAAGCCAAAAACATTCAGTACTTC
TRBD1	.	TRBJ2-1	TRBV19	CASSVGTGGYEQFF	TGTGCCAGTAGTGTCGGGACAGGGGGTTATGAGCAGTTCTTC
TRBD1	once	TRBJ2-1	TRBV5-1	CASSGTGGPYNEQFF	TGCGCCAGCAGCGGTACAGGGGGTCCCTACAATGAGCAGTTCTTC
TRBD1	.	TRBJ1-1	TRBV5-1	CASSLGQGSTEAFF	TGCGCCAGCAGCTTGGGACAGGGGAGCACTGAAGCTTTCTTT
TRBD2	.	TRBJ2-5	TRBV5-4	CASSSPSGGAGQETQYF	TGTGCCAGCAGCTCGCCTAGCGGGGGGGCCGGCCAAGAGACCCAGTACTTC
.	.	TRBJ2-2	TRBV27	CASSLSGATRGGELFF	TGTGCCAGCAGTTTATCGGGGGCTACCCGAGGAGGGGAGCTGTTTTTT
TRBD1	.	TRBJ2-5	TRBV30	CAWNSGGRPEETQYF	TGTGCCTGGAACTCAGGGGGAAGACCCGAAGAGACCCAGTACTTC
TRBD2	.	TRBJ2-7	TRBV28	CASRDSGRYSGYEQYF	TGTGCCAGCAGAGACAGCGGGAGGTATTCTGGCTACGAGCAGTACTTC
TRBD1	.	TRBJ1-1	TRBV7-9	CASSIRTGGTEAFF	TGTGCCAGCAGCATAAGGACAGGGGGCACTGAAGCTTTCTTT
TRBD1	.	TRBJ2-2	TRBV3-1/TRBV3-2	CASRRQGAITGELFF	TGTGCCAGCAGGCGCCAGGGGGCGATCACCGGGGAGCTGTTTTTT
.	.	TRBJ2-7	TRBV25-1	CASRRDNYEQYF	TGTGCCAGCAGGAGGGACAACTACGAGCAGTACTTC
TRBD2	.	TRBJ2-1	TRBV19	CAIPGLAGRSSYNEQFF	TGTGCCATCCCGGGACTAGCGGGCCGAAGCTCCTACAATGAGCAGTTCTTC
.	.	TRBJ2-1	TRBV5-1	CASSPTGNSYNEQFF	TGCGCCAGCAGCCCCACAGGTAACTCCTACAATGAGCAGTTCTTC
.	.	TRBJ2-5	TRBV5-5	CASSPLPVAQYF	TGTGCCAGCAGCCCTCTTCCAGTGGCCCAGTACTTC
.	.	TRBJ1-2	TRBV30	CAWSVQSNYGYTF	TGTGCCTGGAGTGTACAGAGTAACTATGGCTACACCTTC
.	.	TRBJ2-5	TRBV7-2	CASSLLIPLAWEETQYF	TGTGCCAGCAGCTTACTAATCCCCCTAGCCTGGGAAGAGACCCAGTACTTC
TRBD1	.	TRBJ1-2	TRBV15	CATSRDRGAYGYTF	TGTGCCACCAGCAGAGACAGGGGGGCCTATGGCTACACCTTC
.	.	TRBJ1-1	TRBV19	CASSLAELNTEAFF	TGTGCCAGTAGTCTGGCGGAATTGAACACTGAAGCTTTCTTT
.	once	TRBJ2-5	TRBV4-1	CASSHTRTGSEETQYF	TGCGCCAGCAGCCATACCCGGACGGGAAGTGAAGAGACCCAGTACTTC